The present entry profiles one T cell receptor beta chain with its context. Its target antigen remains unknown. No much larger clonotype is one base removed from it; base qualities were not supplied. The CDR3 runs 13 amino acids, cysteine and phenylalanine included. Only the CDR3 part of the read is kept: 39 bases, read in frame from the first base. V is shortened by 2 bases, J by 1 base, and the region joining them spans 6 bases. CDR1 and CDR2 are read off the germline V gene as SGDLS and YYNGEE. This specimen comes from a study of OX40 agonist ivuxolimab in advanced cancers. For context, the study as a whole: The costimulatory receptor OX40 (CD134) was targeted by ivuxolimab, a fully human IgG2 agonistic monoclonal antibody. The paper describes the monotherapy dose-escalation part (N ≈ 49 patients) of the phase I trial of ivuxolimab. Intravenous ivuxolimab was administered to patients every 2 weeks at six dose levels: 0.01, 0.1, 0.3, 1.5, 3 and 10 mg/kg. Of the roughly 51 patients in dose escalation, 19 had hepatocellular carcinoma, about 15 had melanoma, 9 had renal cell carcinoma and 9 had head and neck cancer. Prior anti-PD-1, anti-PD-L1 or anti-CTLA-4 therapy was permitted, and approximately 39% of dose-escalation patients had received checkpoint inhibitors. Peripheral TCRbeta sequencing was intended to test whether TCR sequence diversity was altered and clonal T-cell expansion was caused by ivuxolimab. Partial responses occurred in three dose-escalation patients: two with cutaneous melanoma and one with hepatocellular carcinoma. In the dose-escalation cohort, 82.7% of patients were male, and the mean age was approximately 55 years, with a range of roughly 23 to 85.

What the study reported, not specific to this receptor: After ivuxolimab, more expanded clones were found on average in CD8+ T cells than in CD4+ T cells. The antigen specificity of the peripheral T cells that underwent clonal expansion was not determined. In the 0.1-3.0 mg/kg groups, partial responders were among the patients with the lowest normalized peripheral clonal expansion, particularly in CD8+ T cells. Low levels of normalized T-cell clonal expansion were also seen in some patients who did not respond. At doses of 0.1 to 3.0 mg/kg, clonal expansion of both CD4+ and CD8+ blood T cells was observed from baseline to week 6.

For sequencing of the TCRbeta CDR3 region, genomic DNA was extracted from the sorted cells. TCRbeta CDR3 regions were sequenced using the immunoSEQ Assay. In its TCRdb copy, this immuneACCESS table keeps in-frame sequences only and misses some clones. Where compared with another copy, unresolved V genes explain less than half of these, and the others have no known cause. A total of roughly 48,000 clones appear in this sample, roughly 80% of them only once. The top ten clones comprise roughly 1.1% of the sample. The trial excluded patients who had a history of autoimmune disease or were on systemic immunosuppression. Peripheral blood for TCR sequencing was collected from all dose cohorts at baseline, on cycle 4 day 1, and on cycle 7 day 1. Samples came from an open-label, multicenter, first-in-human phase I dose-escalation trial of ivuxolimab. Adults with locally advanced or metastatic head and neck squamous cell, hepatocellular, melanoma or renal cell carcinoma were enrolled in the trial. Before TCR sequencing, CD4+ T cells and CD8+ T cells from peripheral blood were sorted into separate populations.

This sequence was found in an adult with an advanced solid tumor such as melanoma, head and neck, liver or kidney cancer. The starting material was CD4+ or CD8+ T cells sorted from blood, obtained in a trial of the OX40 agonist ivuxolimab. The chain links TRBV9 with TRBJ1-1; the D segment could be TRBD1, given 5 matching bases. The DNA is TGTGCCAGCAGCGTCCAGGGGAACACTGAAGCTTTCTTT. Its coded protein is CASSVQGNTEAFF.